This TCR beta chain was sequenced in a study of cytotoxic CD8 clonotypes in ibrutinib-treated CLL. Study-level findings and limits: Rising at ibrutinib response, clonality subsequently fell back toward baseline at progression.

As concerns this clone: The antigen is undetermined.

Only in-frame clones appear in the TCRdb table, and some are missing; sequencing was by immunoSEQ multiplex PCR. In the table there are more than 200,000 clones, roughly three quarters of which are singletons. The starting material was PBMCs, obtained after 12 months of ibrutinib treatment. This TCR came from a human donor with chronic lymphocytic leukemia.

The CDR3 is CASSGQGSNQPQHF. The CDR3 DNA is TGTGCCAGCTCCGGACAGGGGAGCAATCAGCCCCAGCATTTT. The chain is built from TRBV18 and TRBJ1-5; TRBD1 aligns across 9 bases. The CDR3 extends over 14 amino acids. CDR1 is KGHSH and CDR2 is LQKENI in the germline V gene. V was pared by 6 bases and J by 1 base, with 1 base of the junction left unmatched.